This T cell receptor beta chain was recorded in a study of cytomegalovirus exposure and HLA in healthy donors. Study-wide context: In a later analysis, it was reported that the approximately 110 validation repertoires had been produced on the same platform as the roughly 700 repertoires belonging to the first cohort.

This table comes from immunoSEQ multiplex PCR, and its TCRdb copy is limited to in-frame clones, with some not included. This sample has about 110,000 clones, with about nine tenths found just once. CDR1 and CDR2 (germline): MNHNS, SASEGT. The CDR3 runs 12 residues. Trimming cost V 6 bases and J 1 base, with 6 bases left between them. Separation from the roughly 700-subject first cohort characterized the approximately 130-subject validation cohort, to which the donors belonged. The clonotype comes from a woman aged 18-35 years in good health and CMV-seronegative. The chain links TRBV6-1 to TRBJ1-1; no definite D call. The sequenced material came from PBMCs. DNA for the CDR3: TGTGCCAGCAGACAGACGAACACTGAAGCTTTCTTT. Its protein product is CASRQTNTEAFF.